The rows below give T cell receptor beta chains drawn from one sample of a study of CD4+ T cells in melanoma. Sequencing was performed with immunoSEQ multiplex PCR; in TCRdb, only in-frame clones are kept and a portion is missing. This table has about 140,000 clones, around 90% appearing once. The receptors come from a human donor with melanoma. Both conserved end residues are part of each CDR3. A D gene is named only where the DNA matches it firmly.

CDR3aa	CDR3nt	v_gene	j_gene	d_gene
CASLTAAGGYTF	TGTGCCAGCCTCACCGCGGCCGGCGGCTACACCTTC	TRBV6-5	TRBJ1-2	-
CASSNRTSSGNTIYF	TGTGCCAGCAGCAACCGGACCTCTTCTGGAAACACCATATATTTT	TRBV7-6	TRBJ1-3	-
CASSHRASGETQYF	TGTGCCAGCAGCCATCGAGCTAGCGGAGAGACCCAGTACTTC	TRBV7-9	TRBJ2-5	TRBD2
CASSFGGLGGYTF	TGTGCCAGCAGTTTCGGGGGGCTCGGGGGCTACACCTTC	TRBV27	TRBJ1-2	-
CASSGGVGSGQFF	TGTGCCAGCAGTGGAGGGGTTGGTAGCGGGCAGTTCTTC	TRBV2	TRBJ2-1	-
CASRDLNTEAFF	TGTGCCAGCAGGGACCTGAACACTGAAGCTTTCTTT	TRBV2	TRBJ1-1	-
CASREAGNTGELFF	TGTGCCAGTAGGGAAGCGGGGAACACCGGGGAGCTGTTTTTT	TRBV19	TRBJ2-2	-
CASRGDRGKGNEQFF	TGTGCCAGCAGGGGGGACAGGGGGAAGGGCAATGAGCAGTTCTTC	TRBV5-5	TRBJ2-1	TRBD1
CSVEETQYF	TGCAGCGTTGAGGAGACCCAGTACTTC	TRBV29-1	TRBJ2-5	-
CAISAVESEQYF	TGTGCCATCAGTGCGGTAGAATCCGAGCAGTACTTC	TRBV10-3	TRBJ2-7	-
CASRRAGGTGNTIYF	TGTGCCAGCAGAAGAGCAGGGGGCACTGGAAACACCATATATTTT	TRBV25-1	TRBJ1-3	TRBD1
CAISDTSYNSPLHF	TGTGCCATCAGTGATACATCCTATAATTCACCCCTCCACTTT	TRBV10-3	TRBJ1-6	-
CASSPGQGTDYEQYF	TGCGCCAGCAGCCCAGGACAGGGTACGGACTACGAGCAGTACTTC	TRBV4-1	TRBJ2-7	TRBD1
CASSPLTGANTGELFF	TGCGCCAGCAGCCCGCTTACAGGGGCGAACACCGGGGAGCTGTTTTTT	TRBV5-1	TRBJ2-2	TRBD1
CASSLGFTGELFF	TGTGCCAGCAGCTTAGGTTTCACCGGGGAGCTGTTTTTT	TRBV7-3	TRBJ2-2	-
CASSLNRERAFF	TGTGCCAGCAGCTTAAACAGGGAGCGAGCTTTCTTT	TRBV5-4	TRBJ1-1	-
CASSLGRFDEQYF	TGTGCCAGCAGCTTAGGACGTTTTGACGAGCAGTACTTC	TRBV7-9	TRBJ2-7	-
CASSLAMGSAGEAFF	TGTGCCAGCAGCTTAGCGATGGGATCGGCAGGAGAAGCTTTCTTT	TRBV7-6	TRBJ1-1	-
CASSERRGRETQYF	TGTGCCAGCAGCGAACGGAGGGGGAGAGAGACCCAGTACTTC	TRBV25-1	TRBJ2-5	-
CASSGGLLGETQYF	TGTGCCAGCAGTGGGGGACTCCTGGGGGAGACCCAGTACTTC	TRBV2	TRBJ2-5	-
CASSTRREAFF	TGTGCCAGTAGTACGCGGCGGGAAGCTTTCTTT	TRBV19	TRBJ1-1	-
CASSFAASQETQYF	TGCGCCAGCAGCTTCGCGGCAAGCCAAGAGACCCAGTACTTC	TRBV5-1	TRBJ2-5	-
CAWAGTGTTDTQYF	TGTGCCTGGGCCGGGACAGGGACCACAGATACGCAGTATTTT	TRBV30	TRBJ2-3	TRBD1
CAISERDRAREQFF	TGTGCCATCAGTGAGCGGGACAGGGCTCGGGAGCAGTTCTTC	TRBV10-3	TRBJ2-1	TRBD1
CASSLTLANTGELFF	TGCGCCAGCAGCTTGACACTCGCGAACACCGGGGAGCTGTTTTTT	TRBV5-1	TRBJ2-2	-
CASSVLAGNTDTQYF	TGTGCCAGCAGCGTACTAGCGGGGAACACAGATACGCAGTATTTT	TRBV7-6	TRBJ2-3	TRBD2
CASRHSSPSYEQYF	TGTGCCAGCAGACACAGTTCTCCCTCCTACGAGCAGTACTTC	TRBV2	TRBJ2-7	-
CASSGRGNSPLHF	TGTGCCAGCTCCGGCAGGGGAAATTCACCCCTCCACTTT	TRBV6-5	TRBJ1-6	-